This passage covers 5 T cell receptor beta chains from one sample sequenced in a study of T cells in Graves' hyperthyroidism and ophthalmopathy. Amplification targeted TCR beta CDR3 regions from RNA transcripts. HTBI primers drove first-round RT-PCR of the TCR CDR3. TCRdb reprocessed the multiplex PCR reads with MiXCR, giving one entry per CDR3 protein. The sample lists roughly 300,000 distinct CDR3 sequences, less than 30% seen once, with approximately 25% in the top ten. Sequencing was done on a sample of blood. The receptors originated from a man aged 35-49 years with Graves' hyperthyroidism that later progressed to Graves' ophthalmopathy.

In this sample, this clonotype turned up many times. This rearrangement joins TRBV20-1 to TRBJ2-6, with D perhaps matching TRBD1 (6 bases). The ends were cut back, 1 base at V and 4 bases at J, with 11 bases in the middle. The CDR3 runs 15 residues. Looked up from germline, CDR1 is DFQATT and CDR2 is SNEGSKA (reference sequence). The CDR3 DNA reads as TGCAGTGCTAGAGCCCACAGGGCCGGGGCCAACGTCCTGACTTTC. Its protein is CSARAHRAGANVLTF.

This clonotype was counted ten times or more. The chain has TRBV20-1 and TRBJ2-4; 13 nucleotides agree with TRBD2. The germline gives CDR1 DFQATT, CDR2 SNEGSKA (reference sequence). This CDR3 contains 16 residues. Losses at the gene ends were 7 bases for V and 0 bases for J; bases not matched to a gene: 6. The CDR3 DNA reads as TGCAGTGTAGGGACTAGCGGGAACCTAGCCAAAAACATTCAGTACTTC. This encodes CSVGTSGNLAKNIQYF.

At least ten counts were recorded for this clonotype. The rearrangement joins TRBV20-1 to TRBJ1-1; D may be TRBD1 (5 bases). V lost 3 bases, J lost 6 bases, and 14 bases lay in between. The CDR3 is made up of 13 amino acids. The V gene's germline CDR1 is DFQATT and CDR2 SNEGSKA (reference sequence). The CDR3 loop is CSASSGGGPEAFF. CDR3 DNA sequence: TGCAGTGCTAGTTCGGGGGGAGGACCTGAAGCTTTCTTT.

The table lists this clonotype with many counts. The chain uses TRBV2 and TRBJ2-7; D is ambiguous. CDR3 length equals 12 residues. V was trimmed by 4 bases and J by 4 bases, leaving 8 bases between them. CDR1 and CDR2 (germline): SNHLY, FYNNEI. The CDR3 nucleotides read TGTGCCAGCAGTGGTGATAATTACGAGCAGTACTTC. This sequence encodes CASSGDNYEQYF. The complete variable domain, with remaining parts taken from reference TRBV2 and TRBJ2-7, reads EPEVTQTPSHQVTQMGQEVILRCVPISNHLYFYWYRQILGQKVEFLVSFYNNEISEKSEIFDDQFSVERPDGSNFTLKIRSTKLEDSAMYFCASSGDNYEQYFGPGTRLTVT.

The chain uses TRBV5-1 and TRBJ2-7; D remains ambiguous. Germline values: CDR1 SGHRS, CDR2 YFSETQ. Trimming stripped 0 bases from V and 2 bases from J, with 9 bases between. The CDR3 is made up of 14 amino acids. CDR3 protein: CASSLASGPYEQYF. The CDR3 region has the DNA TGCGCCAGCAGCTTGGCCTCGGGTCCCTACGAGCAGTACTTC.